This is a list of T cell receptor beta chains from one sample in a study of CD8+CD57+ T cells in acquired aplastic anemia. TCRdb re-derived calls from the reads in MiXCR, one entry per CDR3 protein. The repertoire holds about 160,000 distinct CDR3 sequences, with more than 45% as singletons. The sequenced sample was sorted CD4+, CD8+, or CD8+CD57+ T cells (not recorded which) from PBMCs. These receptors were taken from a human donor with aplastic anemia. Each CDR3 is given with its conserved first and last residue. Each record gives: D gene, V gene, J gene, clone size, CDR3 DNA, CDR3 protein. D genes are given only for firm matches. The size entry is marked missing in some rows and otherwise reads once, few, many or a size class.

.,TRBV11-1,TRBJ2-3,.,TGTGCCAGCAGCTCCTGGCTACAGAGAAAGTCAACAGATACGCAGTATTTT,CASSSWLQRKSTDTQYF
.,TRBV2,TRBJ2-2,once,TGTGCCGGGGGGCGGACCTACACCGGGGAGCTGTTTTTT,CAGGRTYTGELFF
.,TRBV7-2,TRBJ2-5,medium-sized,TGTGCCAGCAGCCCGGTAGGAGAGACCCAGTACTTC,CASSPVGETQYF
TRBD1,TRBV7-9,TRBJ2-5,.,TGTGCCAGCAGCTTTCTTCAGGGGGCGAGGGAGACCCAGTACTTC,CASSFLQGARETQYF
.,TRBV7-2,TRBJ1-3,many,TGTGCCAGCAGCTTAGGGAGAATCTCTGGAAACACCATATATTTT,CASSLGRISGNTIYF
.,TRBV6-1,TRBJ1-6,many,TGTGCCAGCATCCCCGACAGGCAAGGGAATTCACCCCTCCACTTT,CASIPDRQGNSPLHF
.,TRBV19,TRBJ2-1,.,TGTGCCAGTAGTAAGGGCGGCAACTCCTACAATGAGCAGTTCTTC,CASSKGGNSYNEQFF
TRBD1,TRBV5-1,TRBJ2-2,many,TGCGCCAGCAGCTTGGGAACAGGGGGCGTCGGGGAGCTGTTTTTT,CASSLGTGGVGELFF
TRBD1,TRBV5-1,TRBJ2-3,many,TGCGCCAGCCGGGGACAGGGAATAGATACGCAGTATTTT,CASRGQGIDTQYF
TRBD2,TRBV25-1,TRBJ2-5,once,TGTGCCAGCAGTGAATCACCCGGGAGGGCCATTATATACGGAGAGACCCAGTACTTC,CASSESPGRAIIYGETQYF
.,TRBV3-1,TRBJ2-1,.,TGTGCCAGCAGCTTCACGTTTATTGTTTCCGGGGCCAAGGGGTACAATGAGCAGTTCTTC,CASSFTFIVSGAKGYNEQFF
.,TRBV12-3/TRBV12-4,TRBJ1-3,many,TGTGCCAGCAGCTCCCCCACACGAAACACCATATATTTT,CASSSPTRNTIYF
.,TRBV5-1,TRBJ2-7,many,TGCGCCAGCACCCCGGACAGCATCTCCTACGAGCAGTACTTC,CASTPDSISYEQYF
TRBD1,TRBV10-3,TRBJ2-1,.,TGTGCCAGCAGTGAAATTGGGACAGGGGGCAATCAGCAGTTCTTC,CASSEIGTGGNQQFF
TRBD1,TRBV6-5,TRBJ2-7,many,TGTGCCAGCACCCCCGGGACAGGTATCTACGAGCAGTACTTC,CASTPGTGIYEQYF
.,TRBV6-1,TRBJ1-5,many,TGTGCCAGCAGTGAAGGGTTGGTGGGGGCGAGGCAGCCCCAGCATTTT,CASSEGLVGARQPQHF
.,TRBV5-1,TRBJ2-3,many,TGCGCCAGCAGCTTTAGGGATGGCACAGATACGCAGTATTTT,CASSFRDGTDTQYF
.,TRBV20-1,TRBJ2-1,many,TGCAGTGCGGACCTCGGGGGGCTCTACAATGAGCAGTTCTTC,CSADLGGLYNEQFF
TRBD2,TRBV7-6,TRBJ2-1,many,TGTGCCAGCAGCACCAGCGGGAGTTCCAACAATGAGCAGTTCTTC,CASSTSGSSNNEQFF
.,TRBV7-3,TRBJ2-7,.,TGTGCCAGCAGCTTAGTATACAGGGCATTTGCCGACGAGCAGTACTTC,CASSLVYRAFADEQYF
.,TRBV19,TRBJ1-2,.,TGTGCCAGTAGTATCCAGGCCTATGGCTACACCTTC,CASSIQAYGYTF
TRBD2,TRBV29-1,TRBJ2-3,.,TGCAGCGTTGAGGGGGGGACCGGACCCTATACGCAGTATTTT,CSVEGGTGPYTQYF
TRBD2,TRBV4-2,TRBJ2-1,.,TGTGCCAGCAGCCAAGAATGGACTAGCGGGAGTGGGAATGAGCAGTTCTTC,CASSQEWTSGSGNEQFF
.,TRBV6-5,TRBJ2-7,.,TGTGCCAGCAGTTACAAGGGGAGGCAGTACTTC,CASSYKGRQYF
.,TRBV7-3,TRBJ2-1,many,TGTGCCAGCAGCTTCGGACAAAACAATGAGCAGTTCTTC,CASSFGQNNEQFF
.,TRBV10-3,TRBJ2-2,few,TGTGCCATCAGTGATGTCGGCGGCGCAGCTGGGGAGCTGTTTTTT,CAISDVGGAAGELFF
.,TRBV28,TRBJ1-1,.,TGTGCCAGCCATACCGGGACTGCGTATGAAGCTTTCTTT,CASHTGTAYEAFF
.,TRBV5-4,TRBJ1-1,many,TGTGCCAGCAGCGGAGCAGGGATGAGAACTGAAGCTTTCTTT,CASSGAGMRTEAFF
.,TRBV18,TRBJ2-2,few,TGTGCCAGCTCCACCCAAGCGAACACCGGGGAGCTGTTTTTT,CASSTQANTGELFF
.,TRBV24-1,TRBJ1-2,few,TGTGCCACCAGTGAAGGCACATCGGTGTCGTATGGCTACACCTTC,CATSEGTSVSYGYTF
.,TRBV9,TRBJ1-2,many,TGTGCCAGCAGCGGTCCCAATAGCGGGAACTATGGCTACACCTTC,CASSGPNSGNYGYTF
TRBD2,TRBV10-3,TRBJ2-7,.,TGTGCCATTCTCCCACGGGGGACTAGCGGGAGGAACACCTACGAGCGGTACTTC,CAILPRGTSGRNTYERYF
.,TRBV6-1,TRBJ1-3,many,TGTGCCAGCAGTCAAGGGGCTCCCTCTGGAAACACCATATATTTT,CASSQGAPSGNTIYF
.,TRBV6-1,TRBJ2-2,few,TGTGCCAGCAGTTCTCCCGGGACGGCCTTTGGCACCGGGGAGCTGTTTTTT,CASSSPGTAFGTGELFF
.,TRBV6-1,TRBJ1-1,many,TGTGCCAGCACCTCAGGGTTCGGGTCTGAAGCTTTCTTT,CASTSGFGSEAFF
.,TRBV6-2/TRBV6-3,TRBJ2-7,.,TGTGCCAGCAGTTACGACCCCGTAAGACCGGAGAAAGGGGACGAGCAGTACTTC,CASSYDPVRPEKGDEQYF
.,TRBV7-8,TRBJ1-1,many,TGTGCCAGCAGCTTAACACAGGGGAACACTGAAGCTTTCTTT,CASSLTQGNTEAFF
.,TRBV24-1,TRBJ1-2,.,TGTGCCACCAGTGATTTTTTTGCCCGCTGGGCTAACTATGGCTACACCTTC,CATSDFFARWANYGYTF
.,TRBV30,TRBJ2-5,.,TGTGCCTGGAGTGTAGGGGGACAAGAGACCCAGTACTTC,CAWSVGGQETQYF
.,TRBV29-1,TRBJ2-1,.,TGCAGCGTTGACTCTTGGGAAAATTTAGGCAATGAGCAGTTCTTC,CSVDSWENLGNEQFF
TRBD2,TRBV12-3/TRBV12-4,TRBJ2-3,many,TGTGCCAGCAGTTCCGGGATGCTAGCGGGAATAGATACGCAGTATTTT,CASSSGMLAGIDTQYF
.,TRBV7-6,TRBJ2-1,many,TGTGCCAGCAGTACCGCCAACAATGAGCAGTTCTTC,CASSTANNEQFF
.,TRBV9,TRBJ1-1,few,TGTGCCAGCAGCGTAAATCGGGGAGGGACTGAAGCTTTCTTT,CASSVNRGGTEAFF